One TCR beta chain is described in this entry. The antigen is not known. The data were taken from a study of T cell responses to AZD1222 COVID-19 vaccine. The CDR3 totals 13 residues. V lost 4 bases and J lost 5, with 8 bases in between. In germline, CDR1 is WNHNN, CDR2 SYGVQD (reference sequence). Notes on the study in general: Variant regions that are unmutated are reportedly the target of nearly half of spike-specific TCRs. Sampled repertoires all dated from after the peak T cell response. CD4 TCRs associated with vaccination spanned spike, dominating at 160-218 and 743-854. Increased Spike-specific TCR breadth and depth were observed after two AZD1222 doses.

The protocol was immunoSEQ multiplex PCR, while the TCRdb copy is restricted to in-frame clones and leaves out a portion. In the table there are approximately 180,000 clones, more than 90% of which are singletons. Sample: peripheral blood, taken on day 0 of AZD1222 vaccination. The rearrangement joins TRBV10-1 to TRBJ2-2; a weak D match, TRBD1 (7 bases). The receptor was isolated from an adult in good health. CDR3 DNA sequence: TGCGCCAGCAGTGCAGGGGGGACCGGGGAGCTGTTTTTT. Amino acid sequence: CASSAGGTGELFF.